The next 28 T cell receptor beta chains were all read from a single sample in a study of Graves' ophthalmopathy and Graves' hyperthyroidism. RNA transcripts yielded amplified TCR beta CDR3 regions. Amplification began with first-round RT-PCR using HTBI primers, then second-round multiplex PCR was performed. TCRdb reprocessed the multiplex PCR reads with MiXCR, giving one entry per CDR3 protein. The data hold 500,000 to 800,000 distinct CDR3 sequences, with approximately 39% observed a single time. The sample taken for sequencing was peripheral blood. These receptors all come from an adult man with Graves' ophthalmopathy.

This clonotype was detected ten times or more. The gene calls are TRBV5-1 and TRBJ2-7; tentatively, D is TRBD1 (5 bases). V shed 0 bases and J shed 0 bases, with 7 bases lying between them. Germline loops: CDR1 SGHRS, CDR2 YFSETQ. This CDR3 contains 14 residues. CDR3 nucleotide sequence: TGCGCCAGCAGCTTGGAGGACACCTCCTACGAGCAGTACTTC. It yields the protein CASSLEDTSYEQYF.

Turning to this clonotype: The CDR3 does not end in the conserved phenylalanine or tryptophan, so this is likely a read error. This chain connects TRBV20-1 to TRBJ2-7, with 7 bases aligning to TRBD2. With V trimmed by 8 bases and J by 6 bases, 10 bases remained unmatched. This CDR3 spans 12 amino acids. Looked up from germline, CDR1 is DFQATT and CDR2 is SNEGSKA (reference sequence). The CDR3 coding sequence is TGCAGTCTTAGCTCGACTAGCTCCGAGCAGTACTCC. Encoded protein: CSLSSTSSEQYS.

This clonotype was picked up many times. An end of the junction does not agree with germline; a read error may underlie this. The V call is TRBV10-3, the J call TRBJ2-5; D not certain. The CDR3 contains 13 residues. Looked up from germline, CDR1 is ENHRY and CDR2 is SYGVKD. This chain's CDR3 is CASSYGDWETQYF. The CDR3 nucleotides read TGTGCCAGCAGTTACGGCGACTGGGAGACCCAGTACTTC.

This clonotype was detected a few times. The gene calls are TRBV7-9 and TRBJ1-4; a weak D match, TRBD1 (5 bases). Trimming shortened V by 2 bases and J by 8 bases, and 12 bases separated the two germline ends. From germline, CDR1 is SEHNR and CDR2 FQNEAQ (reference sequence). The CDR3 contains 14 residues. CDR3 loop: CASSLPLRGEKLFF. CDR3 coding DNA: TGTGCCAGCAGCTTACCTCTGCGGGGGGAAAAACTGTTTTTT.

The CDR3 reads CASSSGPDKETQYF. CDR3 sequence (DNA): TGTGCCAGCAGCTCGGGTCCTGACAAAGAGACCCAGTACTTC. The chain uses TRBV7-2 and TRBJ2-5; unclear D gene. CDR3 length equals 14 residues. Germline values: CDR1 SGHTA, CDR2 FQGNSA. Deletions cut 4 bases from V and 3 bases from J, with 12 bases between.

This chain links TRBV5-1 with TRBJ1-1; no clear D. The germline V gene has CDR1 SGHRS and CDR2 YFSETQ. The CDR3 runs 16 residues. The ends were cut back, 0 bases at V and 0 bases at J, with 12 bases in the middle. CDR3 loop: CASSLGRGVLNTEAFF. CDR3 coding DNA: TGCGCCAGCAGCTTGGGCCGTGGGGTATTGAACACTGAAGCTTTCTTT.

For this clonotype: The junction does not match germline at one end; this may be a read error. The genes are TRBV7-7 and TRBJ2-3; D might be TRBD2 (6 bases). This CDR3 region has 15 residues. Germline loops: CDR1 SSHAT, CDR2 FNYEAQ (reference sequence). CDR3 in DNA: TGTGCTAGCAGCATAGGGCGGGAAAGCACAGATACGCAGTATTTT. It yields the protein CASSIGRESTDTQYF.

The chain couples TRBV25-1 to TRBJ1-1; TRBD1 might be the D (5 bases). The CDR3 runs 15 residues. Trimming left V 1 base short and J 5 bases short, with 14 bases between. Germline V lookup: CDR1 MGHDK, CDR2 SYGVNS. CDR3 in amino acids: CASSESWGRQTEAFF. In DNA, the CDR3 is TGTGCCAGCAGTGAATCTTGGGGCCGACAGACTGAAGCTTTCTTT.

The chain has TRBV2 and TRBJ1-1; 7 bases fit TRBD1. The germline CDR1 and CDR2 sequences are SNHLY and FYNNEI. There are 15 residues in the CDR3. V dropped 4 bases and J dropped 1; count of bases not matched to a gene: 6. Here the CDR3 reads CASSAVTGQNTEAFF. In nucleotides, the CDR3 is TGTGCCAGCAGTGCAGTGACAGGGCAGAACACTGAAGCTTTCTTT.

The rearrangement links TRBV29-1 to TRBJ1-2; TRBD1 is a possible D gene (6 bases). With 8 bases removed from V and 5 bases from J, the gap between germline ends came to 15 bases. This CDR3 comprises 12 residues. Germline-derived CDR1 and CDR2 are SQVTM and ANQGSEA. This CDR3 reads CSTEGGKYGYTF. In DNA form, the CDR3 reads TGCAGCACAGAGGGGGGCAAGTATGGCTACACCTTC.

There are many counts of this clonotype. V is TRBV7-6 and J is TRBJ2-2; D gene ambiguous. The CDR3 extends over 14 amino acids. Germline assignment: CDR1 SGHVS and CDR2 FNYEAQ. V was pared by 6 bases and J by 0 bases, with 8 bases between. The DNA for the CDR3 is TGTGCCAGCAGAGATGACACGAACACCGGGGAGCTGTTTTTT. It codes for CASRDDTNTGELFF.

This clonotype has just a few counts. This chain joins TRBV4-2 and TRBJ1-5; TRBD1 agrees at 7 bases. The V and J ends lost 1 base and 0 bases, in that order; junction bases with no gene match: 9. CDR3 size: 18 residues. Germline-derived CDR1 and CDR2 are LGHNA and YNFKEQ. DNA for the CDR3: TGTGCCAGCAGCCAAGTCCGACAGGGCCTTTATAGCAATCAGCCCCAGCATTTT. Its protein is CASSQVRQGLYSNQPQHF.

In the case of this clonotype: Compared with germline, one end of the junction differs, possibly owing to a read error. This chain uses TRBV29-1 with TRBJ2-6; D remains ambiguous. The CDR3 runs 12 residues. In germline, CDR1 is SQVTM, CDR2 ANQGSEA. CDR3 bases: TGCAGCGTTGAACGCCAGGCTGACACTGAAGCTTTC. This translates into CSVERQADTEAF.

This clonotype was detected many times. This sequence joins TRBV2 and TRBJ1-1; 10 bases align to TRBD1. The germline V gene encodes CDR1 SNHLY and CDR2 FYNNEI. V gave up 1 base and J gave up 4 bases; unmatched junction bases: 3. The CDR3 sequence is 15 residues long. The chain's CDR3 is CASSEVGTGVTEAFF. The CDR3 region has the DNA TGTGCCAGCAGTGAAGTGGGGACAGGGGTCACTGAAGCTTTCTTT.

The rearrangement links TRBV11-2 to TRBJ1-1; 7 nucleotides line up with TRBD1. The germline V gene has CDR1 SGHAT and CDR2 FQNNGV. The CDR3 covers 16 residues. With V trimmed by 1 base and J by 0 bases, 5 bases remained unmatched. The CDR3 sequence is CASSLGRGQLNTEAFF. CDR3 DNA sequence: TGTGCCAGCAGCTTAGGCAGGGGACAGTTGAACACTGAAGCTTTCTTT.

V is TRBV20-1 and J is TRBJ2-2, with a weak D call TRBD1 (6 bases). Trimming removed 0 bases from V and 3 bases from J, with 14 bases in between. Per the germline V gene, CDR1 is DFQATT and CDR2 is SNEGSKA (reference sequence). The CDR3 is made up of 16 amino acids. CDR3 bases: TGCAGTGCTAGAGATCCAGGGGATGGCTACACCGGGGAGCTGTTTTTT. Translated: CSARDPGDGYTGELFF.

This clonotype was seen more than once but under ten times. The chain recombines TRBV2 with TRBJ1-2; the match to TRBD1 covers 9 bases. The V and J ends lost 8 bases and 8 bases, in that order; junction bases with no gene match: 15. The CDR3 sequence is 15 residues long. CDR1 is SNHLY, CDR2 FYNNEI, per germline. This CDR3 reads CASSPMDRGPDGYTF. The CDR3 DNA follows: TGTGCCAGCTCACCAATGGACAGGGGCCCTGACGGCTACACCTTC.

Details on this clonotype: A much larger clone differs by one base, so this may be a read error. The J gene is TRBJ2-2, the V gene TRBV7-8; D not resolved. The CDR3 has 15 amino acids. Germline CDR1 SGHVS, CDR2 FQNEAQ. Deletions cut 10 bases from V and 0 bases from J, with 15 bases between. The DNA for the CDR3 is TGTGCCACCCCCATTACAGAGTCGAACACCGGGGAGCTGTTTTTT. This sequence encodes CATPITESNTGELFF.

The gene calls are TRBV10-3 and TRBJ2-2; maybe TRBD2 (5 bases). V lost 0 bases and J 6 bases, leaving 11 bases between the germline ends. The CDR3 loop spans 15 amino acids. The germline CDR1 and CDR2 sequences are ENHRY and SYGVKD. CDR3 region: CAISESKPRAGELFF. DNA for the CDR3: TGTGCCATCAGTGAGTCGAAGCCGAGGGCCGGGGAGCTGTTTTTT.

As concerns this clonotype: With a much larger clone just one base away, this may be a read error. The chain combines TRBV7-6 with TRBJ2-7; maybe TRBD1 (5 bases). The CDR3 is 15 amino acids. In germline, CDR1 is SGHVS, CDR2 FNYEAQ. CDR3 DNA: TGTGCCGGCAGCTTAGGAAGGGGAACCACCTACGAGCAGTACTTC. Protein: CAGSLGRGTTYEQYF.

The V gene is TRBV25-1, the J gene TRBJ2-5; D remains unclear. Per germline, CDR1 MGHDK and CDR2 SYGVNS. The CDR3 has 12 amino acids. The CDR3 sequence is CARDGPLVAQYF. Here the CDR3 DNA reads TGTGCTAGAGATGGCCCCCTAGTGGCCCAGTACTTC.

Regarding this clonotype: This may be a read error: a much more frequent sequence differs by one nucleotide. This chain links TRBV12-3 or TRBV12-4 with TRBJ2-7, with TRBD2 as a possible D gene (6 bases). This CDR3 is built from 14 residues. Trimming took 5 bases from V and 2 from J, leaving 13 bases between them. The CDR3 nucleotides read TGTGCCAGCAGTCCATGGGAGGCACCCTACGAGCAGTACTTC. Its protein is CASSPWEAPYEQYF.

This clonotype was seen at least ten times. The rearrangement joins TRBV7-9 to TRBJ1-1; 7 bases align to TRBD1. The CDR3 runs 14 residues. Germline loops: CDR1 SEHNR, CDR2 FQNEAQ (reference sequence). V was clipped by 4 bases and J by 1 base; unmatched bases: 3. In DNA, the CDR3 is TGTGCCAGCAGCTCCGGGACAGAGAACACTGAAGCTTTCTTT. This sequence encodes CASSSGTENTEAFF.

About this clonotype itself: A much larger clonotype is one base distant, so this may be a read error. This rearrangement joins TRBV10-3 to TRBJ1-5, with D possibly being TRBD1 (5 bases). Germline values: CDR1 ENHRY, CDR2 SYGVKD. This CDR3 region has 14 residues. CDR3 DNA: TGTGCCAGCAGTGGGGCGGGGAGCAATCAGCCCCAGCATTTT. Residues: CASSGAGSNQPQHF.

The sample holds a few counts of this clonotype. The rearrangement joins TRBV12-3 or TRBV12-4 to TRBJ2-7, with TRBD1 as a possible D gene (6 bases). The CDR3 covers 15 residues. Trimming pared 4 bases from V and 7 bases from J, leaving 20 bases between. CDR3 nucleotides: TGTGCCAGCAGTTCCCGAGACGGACAGCCCGAGGAGCAGTACTTC. Its protein is CASSSRDGQPEEQYF.

Ten or more counts support this clonotype. The gene calls are TRBV5-1 and TRBJ2-2; D gene uncertain. CDR1 is SGHRS and CDR2 is YFSETQ in the germline V gene. Trimming left V 0 bases short and J 7 bases short, with 10 bases between. CDR3 length equals 14 residues. The DNA of the CDR3 is TGCGCCAGCAGCTTGGGGCAGGAAAGCGGGGAGCTGTTTTTT. It codes for CASSLGQESGELFF.

There are many counts of this clonotype. The chain couples TRBV2 to TRBJ1-5; D is unresolved. Trimming removed 8 bases from V and 3 bases from J, with 8 bases in between. The CDR3 contains 12 residues. Germline assignment: CDR1 SNHLY and CDR2 FYNNEI. The CDR3 nucleotides are TGTGCCAGCGGGATCCACAATCAGCCCCAGCATTTT. Its translation: CASGIHNQPQHF.

This clonotype was observed at least ten times. The chain joins TRBV7-6 to TRBJ1-5, with 7 bases aligning to TRBD1. Trimming took 5 bases from V and 8 from J; bases not matched to a gene: 6. CDR1 and CDR2 (germline): SGHVS, FNYEAQ. The CDR3 length is 13 residues. CDR3 amino acids: CASSLTGKEPQHF. CDR3 coding DNA: TGTGCCAGCAGCCTGACAGGGAAAGAGCCCCAGCATTTT.